These 16 T cell receptor beta chains originate from one sample sequenced in a study of molecular identifiers for immune sequencing clone quantification. MiXCR, run by TCRdb on the PCR reads, gives a single entry per CDR3 protein. The sample lists about 640,000 distinct CDR3 sequences, about 20% occurring once. The sequenced sample consisted of naive CD8+ T cells from blood, with Jurkat cell RNA spiked in. The sample's subset: FACS-sorted CD8+CD4-CCR7+CD45RA+ naive T cells. The receptors were gathered from a human donor in good health. Some libraries in this study had Jurkat cell RNA spiked in.

This chain uses TRBV11-3 with TRBJ2-1, with TRBD1 matching 7 bases. Per germline, CDR1 SGHNT and CDR2 YENEEA. J gave up 7 bases and V 5 bases, and 8 bases lay outside the gene matches. The CDR3 sequence is 14 residues long. The CDR3 bases are TGTGCCAGCAGCCCCAGACAGGGTATGAATGAGCAGTTCTTC. As protein: CASSPRQGMNEQFF.

This clonotype was observed many times. The chain joins TRBV29-1 to TRBJ1-1; D possibly corresponds to TRBD1 (5 bases). The CDR3 sequence is 13 residues long. Trimming cost V 6 bases and J 0 bases, with 11 bases left between them. Per the germline V gene, CDR1 is SQVTM and CDR2 is ANQGSEA. The CDR3 DNA is TGCAGCGTAGACAGCTTTTTGAACACTGAAGCTTTCTTT. It yields the protein CSVDSFLNTEAFF. Supplemented by reference TRBV29-1 and TRBJ1-1, the full variable domain reads SAVISQKPSRDICQRGTSLTIQCQVDSQVTMMFWYRQQPGQSLTLIATANQGSEATYESGFVIDKFPISRPNLTFSTLTVSNMSPEDSSIYLCSVDSFLNTEAFFGQGTRLTVV.

This clonotype was seen many times. The CDR3 region is CASSLTRLADTYNEQFF. The CDR3 DNA is TGTGCCAGCAGCTTAACCAGACTAGCGGATACCTACAATGAGCAGTTCTTC. This sequence joins TRBV7-9 and TRBJ2-1; the match to TRBD2 covers 9 bases. This CDR3 has 17 amino acids. J gave up 2 bases and V 2 bases, and 7 bases lay outside the gene matches. The germline CDR1 and CDR2 sequences are SEHNR and FQNEAQ (reference sequence).

In its sample, this clonotype was seen many times. The chain recombines TRBV7-2 with TRBJ1-1; D remains unclear. CDR3 length: 14 residues. Germline V gene sequence: CDR1 SGHTA, CDR2 FQGNSA. Trimming stripped 6 bases from V and 3 bases from J, with 14 bases between. CDR3 in DNA: TGTGCCAGCAGTCCCCTTCGGGTCCACACTGAAGCTTTCTTT. It specifies CASSPLRVHTEAFF.

Ten or more counts support this clonotype. V usage is TRBV6-5 and J usage is TRBJ2-1; 9 nucleotides agree with TRBD2. This CDR3 spans 14 amino acids. The V gene's germline CDR1 is MNHEY and CDR2 SVGAGI. V lost 0 bases to trimming and J lost 9 bases; unmatched junction nucleotides: 3. The DNA for the CDR3 is TGTGCCAGCAGTTACTCTTTAGCGGGAGTTGAGCAGTTCTTC. Translation: CASSYSLAGVEQFF.

Ten or more counts support this clonotype. CDR3 residues: CASSLIPGYEQYF. Here the CDR3 DNA reads TGTGCCAGCAGCTTAATCCCGGGTTACGAGCAGTACTTC. The genes are TRBV13 and TRBJ2-7; no firm D call. CDR1 and CDR2 from the germline V gene are PRHDT and FYEKMQ (reference sequence). The ends were cut back, 2 bases at V and 4 bases at J, with 9 bases in the middle. This CDR3 has 13 residues.

V and J are TRBV5-1 and TRBJ2-5, with TRBD1 matching over 8 bases. Per germline, CDR1 SGHRS and CDR2 YFSETQ. Trimming cost V 4 bases and J 4 bases; bases outside gene matches: 6. The CDR3 consists of 14 residues. The CDR3: CASSPDRGPETQYF. For the CDR3, the DNA is TGCGCCAGCAGCCCAGACAGGGGCCCAGAGACCCAGTACTTC.

At least ten counts were recorded for this clonotype. The J gene is TRBJ1-5, the V gene TRBV6-2 or TRBV6-3, with D maybe TRBD1 (6 bases). Trimming removed 5 bases at V and 0 bases at J, with 11 bases between. CDR1 is MNHEY and CDR2 is SVGEGT in the germline V gene. This CDR3 is built from 15 residues. The CDR3 reads CASSATGYSNQPQHF. The CDR3, as DNA: TGTGCCAGCAGTGCGACAGGCTATAGCAATCAGCCCCAGCATTTT.

This clonotype was seen a single time. The chain has TRBV10-3 and TRBJ2-1, with TRBD2 identical over 9 bases. CDR3 size: 17 residues. Germline V gene data show CDR1 as ENHRY and CDR2 as SYGVKD. The junction had 13 bases not matched to a gene; V was cut back by 6 bases and J by 4 bases. CDR3 bases: TGTGCCATCAGGGGTCTTGCGGGAGGGCCAGGATACAATGAGCAGTTCTTC. Protein sequence: CAIRGLAGGPGYNEQFF.

In its sample, this clonotype was seen many times. The V call is TRBV13, the J call TRBJ1-1; D may be TRBD1 (5 bases). The V gene lost 0 bases and the J gene lost 0 bases, with 11 bases spanning the gap. Germline V CDR1 and CDR2: PRHDT, FYEKMQ (reference sequence). This CDR3 has 16 amino acids. CDR3 nucleotides: TGTGCCAGCAGCTTAGGGTTGGGACGGCTGAACACTGAAGCTTTCTTT. Translation: CASSLGLGRLNTEAFF.

This clonotype was found many times. The chain joins TRBV29-1 to TRBJ2-3; D gene unclear. Germline CDR1 and CDR2: SQVTM and ANQGSEA. The CDR3 sequence is 15 residues long. Trimming pared 0 bases from V and 1 base from J, leaving 11 bases between. CDR3 sequence (DNA): TGCAGCGTTGAAGATCACCAGGACCGCACAGATACGCAGTATTTT. This gives the protein CSVEDHQDRTDTQYF.

To note about this clonotype: The junction departs from the called germline gene at one end, perhaps through a read error. The chain uses TRBV4-3 and TRBJ1-5; D unclear. CDR1 and CDR2 (germline): LGHNA, YSLEER. The CDR3 covers 13 residues. The CDR3 loop is CVSSQAPDQPQHF. CDR3 in DNA: TGCGTCAGCAGCCAAGCCCCGGATCAGCCCCAGCATTTT.

This chain links TRBV10-3 with TRBJ2-5; the D gene is possibly TRBD1 (6 bases). The V end lost 4 bases, the J end lost 2 bases, and 11 bases lay between the germline ends. Germline-derived CDR1 and CDR2 are ENHRY and SYGVKD. This CDR3 spans 14 amino acids. DNA for the CDR3: TGTGCCATCAGTGGAGGACAGCCGCAAGAGACCCAGTACTTC. Amino acid sequence: CAISGGQPQETQYF.

Turning to this clonotype: It may be a read error: a sequence one base away is much more abundant. This chain connects TRBV3-1 to TRBJ1-2; D is uncertain. The germline gives CDR1 LGHDT, CDR2 YNNKEL (reference sequence). The CDR3 loop spans 15 amino acids. CDR3 DNA: TGTGCCAGCAGCCAAGCGACCGAGCCCTACTATGGCTACAACTTC. Protein sequence: CASSQATEPYYGYNF.

This clonotype has a handful of counts. This chain uses TRBV12-3 or TRBV12-4 with TRBJ1-4, with D possibly matching TRBD1 (6 bases). V gave up 3 bases and J gave up 4 bases, with 12 bases separating them. This CDR3 spans 15 amino acids. The CDR3 DNA is TGTGCCAGCAGTTTCCCCGGGACATTTAATGAAAAACTGTTTTTT. Its translation is CASSFPGTFNEKLFF.

Many counts were recorded for this clonotype. The chain employs TRBV6-2 or TRBV6-3 and TRBJ1-1; D possibly corresponds to TRBD1 (6 bases). This CDR3 is built from 14 residues. Per the germline V gene, CDR1 is MNHEY and CDR2 is SVGEGT. The V end lost 5 bases, the J end lost 2 bases, and 12 bases lay between the germline ends. CDR3 in DNA: TGTGCCAGCAGTCTACAGACAGGAAACACTGAAGCTTTCTTT. It is translated as CASSLQTGNTEAFF.